The 24 T cell receptor beta chains below come from one sample, sequenced in a study of T cells in women clearing cervical HPV infection. Clones were read by immunoSEQ multiplex PCR, and TCRdb kept only the in-frame ones, dropping some. The sample data list about 23,000 clones. Sequences were obtained from blood buffy coat. Receptors originate from a woman aged 18 to 69 with a cervical HPV16 infection that either progressed to CIN3+ or cleared (not recorded which).

Worth noting for this clone: The DNA ends 3 residues before the CDR3 does, and the rest of the CDR3 is filled in from the germline J gene. V and J are TRBV10-3 and TRBJ1-6; 9 bases are shared with TRBD1. Germline trimming cut 2 bases from V and 5 bases from J; bases unmatched to any gene: 1. The CDR3 is made up of 15 amino acids. CDR1 ENHRY and CDR2 SYGVKD come from the germline V gene. The chain's CDR3 is CAISERTGDNSPLHF. The CDR3 DNA, read in part, is TGTGCCATCAGTGAGAGGACAGGGGATAATTCACCC.

About this clone: A read error may account for a junction end that differs from germline. The read gets to within 3 residues of the CDR3 end, and the germline J gene fills in the rest. The chain has TRBV7-9 and TRBJ2-7; TRBD2 matches at 7 bases. CDR3 length: 14 amino acids. Germline-derived CDR1 and CDR2 are SEHNR and FQNEAQ (reference sequence). The part of the CDR3 DNA that was read is TGTTCCAGCAGCTTAGCGGGCGTGGCCTACGAG. Protein sequence: CSSSLAGVAYE. The complete CDR3 protein is CSSSLAGVAYEQYF.

A note on this clone: The sequenced fragment ends 3 residues before the CDR3 boundary, so the rest is inferred from the germline J gene. The chain employs TRBV12-3 or TRBV12-4 and TRBJ2-5; TRBD2 matches at 7 bases. The CDR3 sequence is 14 residues long. V lost 7 bases to trimming and J lost 5 bases; unmatched junction nucleotides: 10. The CDR3 bases that were read are TGTGCCAGCATGGTGACTAGCAGTTTGGAGACC. It is translated as CASMVTSSLET. The full CDR3 sequence reads CASMVTSSLETQYF.

On this clone itself: A read error may account for a junction end that differs from germline. The read terminates 3 residues before the CDR3 end, so the remaining end is supplied by the germline J gene. The chain links TRBV4-2 to TRBJ2-3, with D uncertain. This CDR3 has 15 amino acids. Germline assignment: CDR1 LGHNA and CDR2 YNFKEQ. CDR3 DNA, as far as it was read: TGCGCCAGCAGCCAAGATATGGTCAGGAGAGATACG. Encoded protein: CASSQDMVRRDT. The whole CDR3 sequence is CASSQDMVRRDTQYF.

The sequenced part of the CDR3 DNA is TGCAGTGCTCAAAGCCAAGACAGGGGTTCTTGGGGC. Encoded protein: CSAQSQDRGSWG. The full CDR3 protein is CSAQSQDRGSWGYTF. The rearrangement uses TRBV20-1 and TRBJ1-2; 8 bases agree with TRBD1. With the read ending 3 residues before the CDR3 end, the germline J gene is used to fill in that end. The CDR3 is 15 amino acids. Germline V CDR1 and CDR2: DFQATT, SNEGSKA (reference sequence).

As concerns this clone: The CDR3 extends 3 residues past the end of the read, so its final part is completed from the germline J gene. This chain joins TRBV27 and TRBJ2-7; TRBD2 matches 7 bases. Trimming removed 3 bases from V and 3 bases from J; junction bases left unmatched: 5. This CDR3 region has 14 residues. Per the germline V gene, CDR1 is MNHEY and CDR2 is SMNVEV (reference sequence). This CDR3 reads CASSLTRDYYEQYF. CDR3 bases read: TGTGCCAGCAGTTTGACCCGGGACTACTACGAG.

As to this clone: The read ends 3 residues early relative to the CDR3; the germline J gene fills the gap. The chain uses TRBV2 and TRBJ2-5; D remains unclear. CDR3 size: 12 residues. The V end lost 5 bases, the J end lost 0 bases, and 4 bases lay between the germline ends. Germline loops: CDR1 SNHLY, CDR2 FYNNEI. Here the CDR3 reads CASSYNQETQYF. The CDR3 DNA, read in part, is TGTGCCAGCAGTTATAACCAAGAGACC.

In regard to this clone: The read falls 3 residues short of the CDR3 end, and the missing part is taken from the germline J gene. The gene calls are TRBV4-1 and TRBJ2-3; D not certain. Trimming took 0 bases from V and 1 from J, leaving 5 bases between them. Germline V gene data show CDR1 as MGHRA and CDR2 as YSYEKL. The CDR3 runs 14 residues. The CDR3 here is CASSQDRGTDTQYF. The CDR3 DNA, read in part, is TGCGCCAGCAGCCAAGATCGGGGCACAGATACG.

In regard to this clone: The read falls 3 residues short of the CDR3 end, and the missing part is taken from the germline J gene. The chain recombines TRBV7-6 with TRBJ1-5; TRBD1 is a possible D gene (5 bases). Per germline, CDR1 SGHVS and CDR2 FNYEAQ. The CDR3 is made up of 16 amino acids. Trimming cost V 1 base and J 2 bases, with 12 bases left between them. The CDR3 reads CASSLGGDQRNQPQHF. Incomplete CDR3 DNA: TGTGCCAGCAGCTTAGGGGGGGATCAGCGCAATCAGCCC.

The CDR3: CSASGLAGGIEYEQYF. The DNA read from the CDR3 is TGCAGTGCTTCTGGACTAGCGGGAGGGATCGAGTACGAG. V and J are TRBV20-1 and TRBJ2-7; 15 nucleotides agree with TRBD2. Sequencing ends 3 residues short of the CDR3 end; the germline J gene provides the rest. The CDR3 length is 16 residues. V lost 5 bases to trimming and J lost 4 bases; unmatched junction nucleotides: 9. Germline CDR1 is DFQATT and CDR2 is SNEGSKA (reference sequence).

Turning to this clone: The junction shows a germline mismatch at one end, possibly a read error. The sequence runs out 3 residues before the end of the CDR3; the remainder is reconstructed from the germline J gene. The V gene is TRBV4-2, the J gene TRBJ1-4; D gene unclear. The germline gives CDR1 LGHNA, CDR2 YNFKEQ. This CDR3 comprises 15 residues. Incomplete CDR3 DNA: TGCGCCAGCAGCCAAGCACTTCAGGCTAATGAAAAA. Translation gives CASSQALQANEK. The CDR3 as a whole reads CASSQALQANEKLFF.

Of note for this clone: The sequence runs out 3 residues before the end of the CDR3; the remainder is reconstructed from the germline J gene. The chain employs TRBV7-9 and TRBJ2-7, with 10 bases matching TRBD1. Trimming at V came to 3 bases and at J to 5 bases, leaving 1 base not matched to a gene. CDR1 is SEHNR, CDR2 FQNEAQ, per germline (reference sequence). This CDR3 is built from 13 residues. The covered CDR3 bases are TGTGCCAGCAGCTTGGGGACAGGGGACGAG. As protein: CASSLGTGDE. The CDR3 in full is CASSLGTGDEQYF.

As concerns this clone: From the germline J gene comes the end of the CDR3, since the read stops 3 residues before it. V is TRBV7-3 and J is TRBJ1-1; 7 nucleotides agree with TRBD1. With V trimmed by 5 bases and J by 1 base, 1 base remained unmatched. The CDR3 has 13 residues. The V gene's germline CDR1 is SGHTA and CDR2 FQGTGA. CDR3 DNA (partial): TGTGCCAGCAGCAGACAGGGGAACACTGAA. Its translation: CASSRQGNTE. The whole CDR3 is CASSRQGNTEAFF.

Regarding this clone: The read ends 3 residues shy of where the CDR3 ends; the end is completed using the germline J gene. This rearrangement joins TRBV27 to TRBJ2-7; TRBD1 agrees at 7 bases. The CDR3 sequence is 15 residues long. Germline V gene sequence: CDR1 MNHEY, CDR2 SMNVEV (reference sequence). Losses at the gene ends were 5 bases for V and 2 bases for J; bases not matched to a gene: 9. The sequenced CDR3 bases are TGTGCCAGCAGTACGACAGGGTTCGCTCCCTACGAG. As protein: CASSTTGFAPYE. The complete CDR3 protein is CASSTTGFAPYEQYF.

About this clone itself: The missing CDR3 end, 3 residues past where the read stops, is filled in from the germline J gene. V is TRBV11-1 and J is TRBJ1-1; 10 nucleotides match TRBD1. The CDR3 has 13 amino acids. The germline V gene encodes CDR1 SGHAT and CDR2 FQDESV (reference sequence). The CDR3 DNA, read in part, is TGTGCCAGCAGCTCTGGACAGGGGGGTAAA. This encodes CASSSGQGGK. The entire CDR3 protein is CASSSGQGGKAFF.

Details on this clone: The sequenced fragment ends 3 residues before the CDR3 boundary, so the rest is inferred from the germline J gene. The rearrangement joins TRBV7-8 to TRBJ2-7; D is unclear. V was trimmed by 5 bases and J by 2 bases, leaving 13 bases between them. The CDR3 has 14 amino acids. CDR1 and CDR2 from the germline V gene are SGHVS and FQNEAQ. CDR3 DNA (partial): TGTGCCAGCAGCCCTCTAAACCCCCCCTACGAG. Its translation is CASSPLNPPYE. Given in full, the CDR3 is CASSPLNPPYEQYF.

The sequenced part of the CDR3 DNA is TGTGCCAGCAGCCTTAGCGGGAGCTCCTACAATGAG. This gives the protein CASSLSGSSYNE. The CDR3 as a whole reads CASSLSGSSYNEQFF. The chain uses TRBV7-9 and TRBJ2-1, with TRBD2 matching over 9 bases. From the germline J gene comes the end of the CDR3, since the read stops 3 residues before it. The CDR3 runs to 15 residues. Germline assignment: CDR1 SEHNR and CDR2 FQNEAQ (reference sequence). V lost 5 bases, J lost 0 bases, and 2 bases stayed unmatched. The variable domain in full, completed from reference TRBV7-9 and TRBJ2-1, reads DTGVSQNPRHKITKRGQNVTFRCDPISEHNRLYWYRQTLGQGPEFLTYFQNEAQLEKSRLLSDRFSAERPKGSFSTLEIQRTEQGDSAMYLCASSLSGSSYNEQFFGPGTRLTVL.

Points on this clone: With the read ending 3 residues before the CDR3 end, the germline J gene is used to fill in that end. The chain has TRBV5-1 and TRBJ2-3; weak D call: TRBD1 (6 bases). The CDR3 loop spans 14 amino acids. Germline V gene sequence: CDR1 SGHRS, CDR2 YFSETQ. The V and J ends lost 6 bases and 1 base respectively, with 12 bases between them. The covered CDR3 bases are TGCGCCAGCAAGGTGGCAGGGGGCACAGATACG. It specifies CASKVAGGTDT. The entire CDR3 is CASKVAGGTDTQYF. The full variable domain, its missing parts supplied by reference TRBV5-1 and TRBJ2-3, is KAGVTQTPRYLIKTRGQQVTLSCSPISGHRSVSWYQQTPGQGLQFLFEYFSETQRNKGNFPGRFSGRQFSNSRSEMNVSTLELGDSALYLCASKVAGGTDTQYFGPGTRLTVL.

Worth noting for this clone: The missing CDR3 end, 3 residues past where the read stops, is filled in from the germline J gene. The chain carries TRBV20-1 and TRBJ2-7; TRBD1 agrees at 10 bases. Per the germline V gene, CDR1 is DFQATT and CDR2 is SNEGSKA (reference sequence). The CDR3 totals 15 residues. V shed 3 bases, J shed 3 bases, and the junction held 8 bases outside the gene matches. The part of the CDR3 DNA that was read is TGCAGTGCTAGGGAGACCGGGACAGGGGTCTACGAG. This codes for CSARETGTGVYE. From start to end, the CDR3 is CSARETGTGVYEQYF.

About this clone: Read sequence stops 3 residues before the CDR3 end, and the germline J gene provides the missing end. The same CDR3 is also encoded by other DNA sequences in this sample. The chain recombines TRBV7-2 with TRBJ1-5, with D tentatively TRBD1 (5 bases). The V gene lost 5 bases and the J gene lost 7 bases, with 9 bases spanning the gap. The length of the CDR3 is 12 residues. Germline V gene sequence: CDR1 SGHTA, CDR2 FQGNSA. Incomplete CDR3 DNA: TGTGCCAGCAGCCAACGGGGGCAGCCC. Translating it yields CASSQRGQP. The complete CDR3 protein is CASSQRGQPQHF.

Of note for this clone: Read sequence stops 3 residues before the CDR3 end, and the germline J gene provides the missing end. The chain combines TRBV20-1 with TRBJ2-5; 12 bases map to TRBD2. Germline V gene data show CDR1 as DFQATT and CDR2 as SNEGSKA (reference sequence). V dropped 0 bases and J dropped 3; count of bases not matched to a gene: 2. The CDR3 totals 15 residues. This CDR3 reads CSARDRTSGKETQYF. CDR3 DNA (partial): TGCAGTGCTAGAGATCGGACTAGCGGGAAAGAGACC.

In the case of this clone: The observed sequence ends 3 residues before the CDR3 terminus, with the missing tail filled in from the germline J gene. The chain carries TRBV18 and TRBJ2-7; maybe TRBD2 (5 bases). CDR3 length equals 13 residues. Germline V gene sequence: CDR1 KGHSH, CDR2 LQKENI. V was shortened by 4 bases and J by 3 bases, with 10 bases between the two germline ends. CDR3 residues: CASSLRVHYEQYF. The covered CDR3 bases are TGTGCCAGCTCACTGAGGGTTCACTACGAG.

As regards this clone: An end of the junction does not agree with germline; a read error may underlie this. The read comes to an end 3 residues before the CDR3 does, leaving the germline J gene to fill in the end. The chain uses TRBV4-2 and TRBJ2-7; maybe TRBD1 (6 bases). CDR3 size: 16 residues. CDR1 is LGHNA, CDR2 YNFKEQ, per germline. Incomplete CDR3 DNA: TGCGCCAGCAGCCAAGATTTGGGGGCACCCCTCTACGAG. This translates into CASSQDLGAPLYE. The whole CDR3 region reads CASSQDLGAPLYEQYF.

Note on this clone: The sequenced fragment ends 3 residues before the CDR3 boundary, so the rest is inferred from the germline J gene. The V and J genes are TRBV19 and TRBJ1-5; possibly TRBD1 for D (6 bases). Germline CDR1 and CDR2: LNHDA and SQIVND (reference sequence). The germline V and J ends were trimmed by 8 bases and 3 bases, with 11 bases remaining between them. The CDR3 spans 13 residues. CDR3 bases read: TGTGCCAGTGGACAGACCAACAATCAGCCC. Protein sequence: CASGQTNNQP. Given in full, the CDR3 is CASGQTNNQPQHF.